One and the same sample provided the 18 T cell receptor beta chains below, sequenced in a study of PD-1 blockade in classical Hodgkin lymphoma. Every patient was affected by relapse after autologous stem cell transplantation, while exposure to brentuximab vedotin was not uniform. Sequenced by immunoSEQ multiplex PCR; TCRdb stores in-frame clones only, minus some. The table lists tens of thousands of clones, 60% to 85% of them singletons. Material: peripheral blood mononuclear cells (PBMCs), obtained at baseline. Receptor source: a human donor with classical Hodgkin lymphoma.

This CDR3 is CAISDNQGTYTF. CDR3 bases: TGTGCCATCAGTGATAACCAGGGGACCTACACCTTC. The rearrangement links TRBV10-3 to TRBJ1-2; D might be TRBD1 (6 bases). The CDR3 extends over 12 amino acids. Germline values: CDR1 ENHRY, CDR2 SYGVKD. V lost 3 bases and J lost 10, with 12 bases in between.

The CDR3, as DNA: TGTGCCAGCAGCTTCCCAGGAGAGACCCAGTACTTC. It translates to CASSFPGETQYF. This rearrangement joins TRBV7-3 to TRBJ2-5; no definite D call. The CDR3 loop spans 12 amino acids. V lost 3 bases and J lost 4, with 6 bases in between. Germline V lookup: CDR1 SGHTA, CDR2 FQGTGA.

This clone is a singleton in its sample. The rearrangement links TRBV27 to TRBJ2-7; the match to TRBD1 covers 8 bases. This CDR3 spans 13 amino acids. Per germline, CDR1 MNHEY and CDR2 SMNVEV (reference sequence). The junction had 6 bases not matched to a gene; V was cut back by 4 bases and J by 7 bases. This chain's CDR3 is CASSYRGKREQYF. The DNA for the CDR3 is TGTGCCAGCAGTTACAGGGGGAAGCGTGAGCAGTACTTC.

V is TRBV28 and J is TRBJ1-2; the match to TRBD1 covers 7 bases. This CDR3 contains 15 residues. V gave up 1 base and J gave up 6 bases; unmatched junction bases: 8. The germline V gene has CDR1 MDHEN and CDR2 SYDVKM. The CDR3 protein is CASSLLGGLYDGYTF. The CDR3 coding sequence is TGTGCCAGCAGTTTATTAGGGGGCCTTTATGATGGCTACACCTTC.

This sequence joins TRBV28 and TRBJ1-3; D is unresolved. The CDR3 contains 16 residues. The V gene's germline CDR1 is MDHEN and CDR2 SYDVKM. The V gene lost 8 bases and the J gene lost 0 bases, with 17 bases spanning the gap. In nucleotides, the CDR3 is TGTGCCAGCGAAAAGGGCATCGAAAGCTCTGGAAACACCATATATTTT. This encodes CASEKGIESSGNTIYF.

This clone was observed a few times. The chain recombines TRBV19 with TRBJ1-6, with D possibly TRBD1 on 6 matching bases. The germline V gene encodes CDR1 LNHDA and CDR2 SQIVND (reference sequence). The ends were cut back, 5 bases at V and 3 bases at J, with 11 bases in the middle. The CDR3 runs 15 residues. The CDR3, as DNA: TGTGCCAGTAGTCTACAGGGAAACTATAATTCACCCCTCCACTTT. It specifies CASSLQGNYNSPLHF. Full variable domain (rest looked up from reference TRBV19 and TRBJ1-6): DGGITQSPKYLFRKEGQNVTLSCEQNLNHDAMYWYRQDPGQGLRLIYYSQIVNDFQKGDIAEGYSVSREKKESFPLTVTSAQKNPTAFYLCASSLQGNYNSPLHFGNGTRLTVT.

The chain uses TRBV19 and TRBJ1-1; D is unclear. Looked up from germline, CDR1 is LNHDA and CDR2 is SQIVND (reference sequence). This CDR3 comprises 15 residues. V was clipped by 4 bases and J by 0 bases, with 12 bases between them. CDR3 loop: CASSTSTFMNTEAFF. The CDR3, as DNA: TGTGCCAGTAGTACTTCAACTTTTATGAACACTGAAGCTTTCTTT.

The chain has TRBV7-3 and TRBJ2-1; D remains unclear. Between the trimmed V and J ends, which lost 5 bases and 0 bases, there was a span of 11 bases. Germline V lookup: CDR1 SGHTA, CDR2 FQGTGA. This CDR3 is built from 15 residues. CDR3 amino acids: CASSPSGSSYNEQFF. CDR3 nucleotides: TGTGCCAGCAGCCCCTCGGGCAGCTCCTACAATGAGCAGTTCTTC.

The chain is built from TRBV6-7 and TRBJ2-7, with D perhaps matching TRBD2 (5 bases). TRBV6-7 is known as an ORF, though its function is uncertain. Trimming removed 2 bases at V and 7 bases at J, with 9 bases between. The CDR3 sequence is 12 residues long. CDR3 coding DNA: TGTGCCAGCAGTTACCCCACGGGGGAGCAGTACTTC. Its translation is CASSYPTGEQYF.

The genes are TRBV19 and TRBJ2-3, with D perhaps given as TRBD1 or TRBD2 (5 bases each). The V end lost 4 bases, the J end lost 5 bases, and 10 bases lay between the germline ends. The CDR3 contains 13 residues. Looked up from germline, CDR1 is LNHDA and CDR2 is SQIVND (reference sequence). The CDR3 reads CASSRGSRDTQYF. For the CDR3, the DNA is TGTGCCAGTAGTAGGGGGTCCCGAGATACGCAGTATTTT.

The J gene is TRBJ2-1, the V gene TRBV5-1, with 11 bases aligning to TRBD2. Germline V gene lookup returns CDR1 SGHRS and CDR2 YFSETQ. Unmatched junction bases numbered 3, after V lost 3 bases and J lost 1 base. The CDR3 is made up of 16 amino acids. The CDR3 coding sequence is TGCGCCAGCAGCTCGAGACTAGCGGGGTCCTACAATGAGCAGTTCTTC. This sequence encodes CASSSRLAGSYNEQFF.

V usage is TRBV12-5 and J usage is TRBJ1-1; maybe TRBD1 (5 bases). Trimming left V 3 bases short and J 1 base short, with 9 bases between. This CDR3 contains 14 residues. CDR1 and CDR2 from the germline V gene are LGHNT and FRNRAP. Written as DNA, the CDR3 is TGTGCTAGTGGTTTAACAGGAGCGAACACTGAAGCTTTCTTT. Its protein is CASGLTGANTEAFF.

V usage is TRBV19 and J usage is TRBJ2-7; 8 nucleotides agree with TRBD1. The V segment lost 5 bases and the J segment 6 bases; nucleotides outside the gene matches: 6. From germline, CDR1 is LNHDA and CDR2 SQIVND (reference sequence). The CDR3 sequence is 13 residues long. This CDR3 reads CASSFPTGGEQYF. The CDR3 DNA follows: TGTGCCAGTAGTTTTCCTACAGGGGGCGAGCAGTACTTC.

The rearrangement links TRBV11-2 to TRBJ2-1; no firm D call. V was trimmed by 6 bases and J by 2 bases, leaving 14 bases between them. There are 15 residues in the CDR3. Per germline, CDR1 SGHAT and CDR2 FQNNGV. For the CDR3, the DNA is TGTGCCAGCAGGGGGTGGAGACCCCCCTACAATGAGCAGTTCTTC. The encoded protein is CASRGWRPPYNEQFF.

The V and J genes are TRBV7-3 and TRBJ1-1; D gene unclear. In germline, CDR1 is SGHTA, CDR2 FQGTGA. The CDR3 contains 12 residues. The V and J ends lost 1 base and 5 bases respectively, with 5 bases between them. The CDR3 here is CASSLRGTEAFF. CDR3 coding DNA: TGTGCCAGCAGCTTAAGAGGTACTGAAGCTTTCTTT.

This clone was detected a few times. This chain connects TRBV7-9 to TRBJ2-5, with no clear D. Germline CDR1 is SEHNR and CDR2 is FQNEAQ (reference sequence). The CDR3 runs 12 residues. The ends were cut back, 0 bases at V and 13 bases at J, with 12 bases in the middle. CDR3 DNA sequence: TGTGCCAGCAGCTTAGCGGGGTCCCATGGGTACTTC. The encoded protein is CASSLAGSHGYF. Supplemented by reference TRBV7-9 and TRBJ2-5, the full variable domain reads DTGVSQNPRHKITKRGQNVTFRCDPISEHNRLYWYRQTLGQGPEFLTYFQNEAQLEKSRLLSDRFSAERPKGSFSTLEIQRTEQGDSAMYLCASSLAGSHGYFGPGTRLLVL.

The rearrangement joins TRBV19 to TRBJ2-1; 8 positions match TRBD2. The V and J ends lost 11 bases and 8 bases, in that order; junction bases with no gene match: 8. The germline CDR1 and CDR2 sequences are LNHDA and SQIVND (reference sequence). The length of the CDR3 is 12 residues. In nucleotides, the CDR3 is TGTGCCGTAGGGACTAGAAATGATGAGCAGTTCTTC. It specifies CAVGTRNDEQFF. Variable domain in full (rest from reference TRBV19 and TRBJ2-1): DGGITQSPKYLFRKEGQNVTLSCEQNLNHDAMYWYRQDPGQGLRLIYYSQIVNDFQKGDIAEGYSVSREKKESFPLTVTSAQKNPTAFYLCAVGTRNDEQFFGPGTRLTVL.

This chain links TRBV7-9 with TRBJ1-2, with D possibly being TRBD1 (5 bases). CDR3 length: 15 residues. Germline lookup yields CDR1 SEHNR and CDR2 FQNEAQ (reference sequence). Trimming removed 5 bases at V and 2 bases at J, with 15 bases between. The CDR3: CASSPPSAGNYGYTF. The CDR3 DNA follows: TGTGCCAGCAGCCCCCCCTCAGCAGGGAACTATGGCTACACCTTC.